One T cell receptor (beta chain) is described in this entry. The CDR3 runs 17 residues. Germline V gene lookup returns CDR1 LGHNA and CDR2 YSLEER. The data stem from a study of T cells expressing NK-cell markers. Study at large: Among the eight sequenced donors, seven tested HCMV-seropositive and one tested seronegative.

TCRdb re-called the 5' RACE reads, yielding one record per CDR3 amino acid sequence without DNA. This table lists approximately 550,000 distinct CDR3 sequences. The source is a man between 18 and 29 years old in good health. The sequenced sample was blood T cells: a sorted CD56 or NKG2C T cell subset, CD4+ or CD8+ T cells, or bulk PBMC T cells (not recorded which). The chain employs TRBV4-3 and TRBJ2-1; TCRdb's D gene call, TRBD2, goes unchecked for lack of DNA. The CDR3 here is CASSQVLVTSGNNEQFF.